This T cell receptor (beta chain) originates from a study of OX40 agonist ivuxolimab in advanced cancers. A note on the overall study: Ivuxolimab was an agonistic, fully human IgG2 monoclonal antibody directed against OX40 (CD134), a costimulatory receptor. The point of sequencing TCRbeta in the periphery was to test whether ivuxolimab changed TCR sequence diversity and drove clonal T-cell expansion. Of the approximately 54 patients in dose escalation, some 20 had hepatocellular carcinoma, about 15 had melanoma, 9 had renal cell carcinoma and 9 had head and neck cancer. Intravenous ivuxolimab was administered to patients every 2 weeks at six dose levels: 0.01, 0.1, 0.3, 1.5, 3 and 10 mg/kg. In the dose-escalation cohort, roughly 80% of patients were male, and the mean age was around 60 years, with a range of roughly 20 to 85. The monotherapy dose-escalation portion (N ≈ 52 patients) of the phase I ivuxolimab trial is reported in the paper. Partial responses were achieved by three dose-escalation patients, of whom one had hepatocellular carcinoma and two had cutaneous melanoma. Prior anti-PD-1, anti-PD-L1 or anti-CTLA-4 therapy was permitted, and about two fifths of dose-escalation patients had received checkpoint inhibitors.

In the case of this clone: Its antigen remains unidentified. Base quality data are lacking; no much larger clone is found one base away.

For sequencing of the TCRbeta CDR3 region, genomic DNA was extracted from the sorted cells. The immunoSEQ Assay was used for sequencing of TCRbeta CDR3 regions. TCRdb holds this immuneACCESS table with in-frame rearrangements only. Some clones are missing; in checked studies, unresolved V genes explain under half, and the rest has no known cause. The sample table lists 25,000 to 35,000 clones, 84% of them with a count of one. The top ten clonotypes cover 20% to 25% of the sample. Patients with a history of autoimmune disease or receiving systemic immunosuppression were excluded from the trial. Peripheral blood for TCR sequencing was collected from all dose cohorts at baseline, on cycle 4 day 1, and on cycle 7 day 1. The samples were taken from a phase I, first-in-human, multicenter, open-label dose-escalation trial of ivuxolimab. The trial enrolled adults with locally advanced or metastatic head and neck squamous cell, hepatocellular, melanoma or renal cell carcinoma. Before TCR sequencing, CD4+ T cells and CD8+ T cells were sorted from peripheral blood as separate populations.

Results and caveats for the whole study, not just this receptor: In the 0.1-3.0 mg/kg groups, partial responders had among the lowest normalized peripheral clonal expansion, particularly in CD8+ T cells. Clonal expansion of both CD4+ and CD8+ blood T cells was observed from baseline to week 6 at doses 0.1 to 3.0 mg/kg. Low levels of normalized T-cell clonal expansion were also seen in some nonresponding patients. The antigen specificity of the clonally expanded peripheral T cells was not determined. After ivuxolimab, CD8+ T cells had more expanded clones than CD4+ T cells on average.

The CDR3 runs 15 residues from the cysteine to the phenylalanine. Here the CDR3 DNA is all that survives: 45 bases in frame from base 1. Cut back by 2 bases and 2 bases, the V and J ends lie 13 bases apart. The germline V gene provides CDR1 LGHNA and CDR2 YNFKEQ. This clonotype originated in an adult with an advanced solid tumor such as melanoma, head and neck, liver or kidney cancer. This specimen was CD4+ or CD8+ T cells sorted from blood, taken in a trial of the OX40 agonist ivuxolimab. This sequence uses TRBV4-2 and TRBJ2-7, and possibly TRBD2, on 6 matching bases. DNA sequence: TGTGCCAGCAGCCAAATTTCAGGAGGGGCCTACGAGCAGTACTTC. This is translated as CASSQISGGAYEQYF.